The 9 T cell receptor beta chains below were found in one sample sequenced in a study of blood T cell repertoires in COVID-19 (dated by TCRdb to about 2020). Receptor amplification or capture employed the immunoSEQ multiplex PCR assay. TCRdb carries this immuneACCESS record with in-frame sequences only. Its versions omit some clonotypes, under half of them owing to an unresolved V gene in the studies checked, with the rest unexplained. For this sample there are 200,000 to 250,000 clones; approximately 78% appear just once. The top ten constitute 3.4% of the sample. The sample consisted of peripheral blood. The receptors here all came from a woman between 18 and 30 years old with acute or convalescent COVID-19.

This chain connects TRBV6-5 to TRBJ1-2, with D unclear. V was clipped by 4 bases and J by 2 bases, with 14 bases between them. The CDR3 consists of 15 residues. Germline-derived CDR1 and CDR2 are MNHEY and SVGAGI. The CDR3 protein is CASSSLTEENYGYTF. CDR3 coding DNA: TGTGCCAGCAGTTCCCTGACTGAGGAGAACTATGGCTACACCTTC.

This clone turned up a few times. The chain is built from TRBV15 and TRBJ1-5, with 11 nucleotides matching TRBD1. CDR1 is LNHNV and CDR2 is YYDKDF in the germline V gene (reference sequence). V shed 1 base and J 1 base; nucleotides not matched to a gene: 6. This CDR3 contains 18 residues. DNA for the CDR3: TGTGCCACCAGCAGAGCATGGACAGGGGGCGGGAGCAATCAGCCCCAGCATTTT. It encodes CATSRAWTGGGSNQPQHF. Full variable domain (rest looked up from reference TRBV15 and TRBJ1-5): DAMVIQNPRYQVTQFGKPVTLSCSQTLNHNVMYWYQQKSSQAPKLLFHYYDKDFNNEADTPDNFQSRRPNTSFCFLDIRSPGLGDTAMYLCATSRAWTGGGSNQPQHFGDGTRLSIL.

This clone was picked up a small number of times. The V gene is TRBV3-1 (or the pseudogene TRBV3-2), the J gene TRBJ1-5, with D perhaps TRBD1 (6 bases). Trimming left V 3 bases short and J 6 bases short, with 6 bases between. The length of the CDR3 is 12 residues. Germline CDR1 reads LGHDT; CDR2 reads YNNKEL (reference sequence). The CDR3 nucleotides are TGTGCCAGCAGCCAGGGGGCTCAGCCCCAGCATTTT. Protein sequence: CASSQGAQPQHF.

This clone was seen a few times. J is TRBJ1-1 and V is TRBV9; TRBD1 agrees at 8 bases. The trim removed 2 bases at V and 1 base at J, leaving 4 bases unmatched. The CDR3 is made up of 15 amino acids. Germline loops: CDR1 SGDLS, CDR2 YYNGEE. The CDR3, as DNA: TGTGCCAGCAGCGTTTGGACAGGGAAGAACACTGAAGCTTTCTTT. Protein product: CASSVWTGKNTEAFF. The variable domain in full, completed from reference TRBV9 and TRBJ1-1, reads DSGVTQTPKHLITATGQRVTLRCSPRSGDLSVYWYQQSLDQGLQFLIQYYNGEERAKGNILERFSAQQFPDLHSELNLSSLELGDSALYFCASSVWTGKNTEAFFGQGTRLTVV.

This clone was seen just once. J is TRBJ1-1 and V is TRBV28; TRBD1 might be the D (5 bases). With 1 base removed from V and 4 bases from J, the gap between germline ends came to 13 bases. The CDR3 runs 15 residues. Per the germline V gene, CDR1 is MDHEN and CDR2 is SYDVKM. CDR3 coding DNA: TGTGCCAGCAGTTTATTTGGTCACCAGGGCACTGAAGCTTTCTTT. Translation: CASSLFGHQGTEAFF.

J is TRBJ1-4 and V is TRBV5-1; D may be TRBD1 (6 bases). The V end was cut by 0 bases, the J end by 7 bases, with 10 bases between. Germline assignment: CDR1 SGHRS and CDR2 YFSETQ. The CDR3 has 14 residues. CDR3 loop: CASSLEQGGEKLFF. CDR3 nucleotide sequence: TGCGCCAGCAGCTTGGAACAGGGTGGTGAAAAACTGTTTTTT.

V and J are TRBV7-2 and TRBJ2-7, with 7 bases aligning to TRBD2. CDR1 SGHTA and CDR2 FQGNSA come from the germline V gene. V lost 9 bases, J lost 3 bases, and 5 bases stayed unmatched. The CDR3 runs to 12 residues. The CDR3 DNA sequence: TGTGCCAGTTCAGGCGGGAGCTACGAGCAGTACTTC. Translating gives CASSGGSYEQYF.

This clone was seen ten or more times. The V call is TRBV30, the J call TRBJ1-2; tentatively, D is TRBD1 (5 bases). In germline, CDR1 is GTSNPN, CDR2 SVGIG (reference sequence). Trimming cost V 4 bases and J 1 base, with 13 bases left between them. The CDR3 length is 14 residues. Here the CDR3 DNA reads TGTGCCTGGAAGGGGAGGACAATTAACTATGGCTACACCTTC. Residues: CAWKGRTINYGYTF.

The chain couples TRBV5-3 to TRBJ1-5, with 10 bases matching TRBD1. TRBV5-3 carries the ORF label, with uncertain function. This CDR3 region has 19 residues. Germline trimming cut 4 bases from V and 5 bases from J; bases unmatched to any gene: 18. The CDR3, as DNA: TGTGCCAGAAGCCCAGTCGACAGGGTAGACAGGGGGCTAGATCAGCCCCAGCATTTT. It is translated as CARSPVDRVDRGLDQPQHF.